The TCR beta chain described here comes from a study of shared clonotypes between healthy human individuals. Germline lookup yields CDR1 SEHNR and CDR2 FQNEAQ (reference sequence). The CDR3 covers 16 residues. V was shortened by 2 bases and J by 14 bases, with 22 bases between the two germline ends. This clone turned up a few times. The genomic DNA of each subset was split evenly across several immunoSEQ plates. Measured with immunoSEQ multiplex PCR; TCRdb has only the in-frame clones, and not every one. The sample lists around 1 million clones; about 80% were seen once. The chain has TRBV7-9 and TRBJ1-6; D unresolved. Sample: memory CD4+ T cells sorted from blood. Subset denoted: CD45RA-negative fraction. The TCR was taken from a man between 18 and 29 years old in good health. CDR3 sequence reads: CASSLLIAQSTSALHF. CDR3 nucleotide sequence: TGTGCCAGCAGCTTACTTATCGCGCAAAGTACCTCGGCCCTCCACTTT. Full variable domain (remainder filled in from reference TRBV7-9 and TRBJ1-6): DTGVSQNPRHKITKRGQNVTFRCDPISEHNRLYWYRQTLGQGPEFLTYFQNEAQLEKSRLLSDRFSAERPKGSFSTLEIQRTEQGDSAMYLCASSLLIAQSTSALHFGNGTRLTVT.